The entry that follows covers one T cell receptor (beta chain) sequence. What it recognizes is unknown. The CDR3 has 18 amino acids. V shed 3 bases and J shed 0 bases, with 18 bases lying between them. CDR1 is LNHDA and CDR2 is SQIVND in the germline V gene (reference sequence). These data come from a study of beta chain features in type 1 diabetes. Study conclusions and caveats: There was a moderate but significant shortening of TCRB CDR3s in all four CD4+ subsets of Type 1 diabetes patients.

TCRB transcripts that were expressed got sequenced, as all of the isolated RNA had been reverse transcribed. Clones were sequenced by immunoSEQ multiplex PCR, and TCRdb holds only the in-frame ones, with some missing. Among a few hundred thousand clones listed, over 9% were seen once. V gene TRBV19 combines with J gene TRBJ1-5; D is undetermined. Sequencing was carried out using central memory CD4+ T cells from blood. This TCR derives from a man aged 25 to 45 with type 1 diabetes. This CDR3 reads CASSMTRLALNSNQPQHF. CDR3 sequence (DNA): TGTGCCAGTAGTATGACCAGGCTTGCCTTAAATAGCAATCAGCCCCAGCATTTT.